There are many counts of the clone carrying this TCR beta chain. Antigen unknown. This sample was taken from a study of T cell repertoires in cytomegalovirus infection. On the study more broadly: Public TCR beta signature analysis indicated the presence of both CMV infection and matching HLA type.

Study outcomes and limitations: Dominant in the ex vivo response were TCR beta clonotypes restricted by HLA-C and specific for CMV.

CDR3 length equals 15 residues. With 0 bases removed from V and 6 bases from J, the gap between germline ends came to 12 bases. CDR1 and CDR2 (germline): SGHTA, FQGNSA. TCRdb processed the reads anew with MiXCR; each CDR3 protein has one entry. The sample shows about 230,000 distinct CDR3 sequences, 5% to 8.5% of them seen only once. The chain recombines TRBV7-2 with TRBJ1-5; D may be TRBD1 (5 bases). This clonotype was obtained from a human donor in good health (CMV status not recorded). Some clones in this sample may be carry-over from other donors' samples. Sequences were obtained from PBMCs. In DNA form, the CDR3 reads TGTGCCAGCAGCTTAGCGGAGGCAGGGATTCAGCCCCAGCATTTT. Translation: CASSLAEAGIQPQHF. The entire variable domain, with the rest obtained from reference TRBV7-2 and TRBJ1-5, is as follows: GAGVSQSPSNKVTEKGKDVELRCDPISGHTALYWYRQSLGQGLEFLIYFQGNSAPDKSGLPSDRFSAERTGGSVSTLTIQRTQQEDSAVYLCASSLAEAGIQPQHFGDGTRLSIL.